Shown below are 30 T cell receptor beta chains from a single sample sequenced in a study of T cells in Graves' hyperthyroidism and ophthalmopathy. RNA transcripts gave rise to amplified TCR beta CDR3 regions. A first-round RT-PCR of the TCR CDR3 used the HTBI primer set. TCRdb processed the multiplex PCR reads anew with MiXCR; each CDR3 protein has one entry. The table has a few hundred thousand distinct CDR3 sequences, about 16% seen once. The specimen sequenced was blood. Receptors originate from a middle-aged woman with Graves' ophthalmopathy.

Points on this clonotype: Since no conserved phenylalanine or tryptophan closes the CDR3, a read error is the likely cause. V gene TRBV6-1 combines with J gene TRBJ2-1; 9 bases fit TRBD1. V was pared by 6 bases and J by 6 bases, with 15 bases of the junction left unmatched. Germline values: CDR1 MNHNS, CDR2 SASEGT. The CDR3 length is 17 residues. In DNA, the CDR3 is TGTGCCAGCAGGACGGGACAGGGACGACCGTCAGTCAATGAGCAGTTCTCC. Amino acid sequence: CASRTGQGRPSVNEQFS.

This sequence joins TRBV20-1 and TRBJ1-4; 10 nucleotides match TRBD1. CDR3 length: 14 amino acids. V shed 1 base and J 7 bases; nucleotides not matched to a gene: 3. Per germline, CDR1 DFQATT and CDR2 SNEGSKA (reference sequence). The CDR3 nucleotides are TGCAGTGCTAGAGGGGGACAGGGGCGTGAAAAACTGTTTTTT. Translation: CSARGGQGREKLFF.

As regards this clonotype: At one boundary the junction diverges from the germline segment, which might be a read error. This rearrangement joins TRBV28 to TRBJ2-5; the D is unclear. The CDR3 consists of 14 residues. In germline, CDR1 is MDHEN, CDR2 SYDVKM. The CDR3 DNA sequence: TGTGCCAGCAGCCTTGGCTCGACCCAAGGGACCCAGTACTTC. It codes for CASSLGSTQGTQYF.

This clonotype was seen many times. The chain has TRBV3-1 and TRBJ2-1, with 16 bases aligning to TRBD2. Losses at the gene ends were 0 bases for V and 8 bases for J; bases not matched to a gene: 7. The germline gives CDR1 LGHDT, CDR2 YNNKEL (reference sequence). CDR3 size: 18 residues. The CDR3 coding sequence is TGTGCCAGCAGCCAAGATTCGGGACTAGCGGGGGGGCCGCATGAGCAGTTCTTC. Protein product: CASSQDSGLAGGPHEQFF.

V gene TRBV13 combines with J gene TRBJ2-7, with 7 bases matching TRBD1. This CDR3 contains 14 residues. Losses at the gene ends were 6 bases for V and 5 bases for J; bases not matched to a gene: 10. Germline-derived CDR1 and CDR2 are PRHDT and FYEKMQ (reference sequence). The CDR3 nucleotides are TGTGCCAGCAGTGAATCAGGGGGTTGGGACGAGCAGTACTTC. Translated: CASSESGGWDEQYF.

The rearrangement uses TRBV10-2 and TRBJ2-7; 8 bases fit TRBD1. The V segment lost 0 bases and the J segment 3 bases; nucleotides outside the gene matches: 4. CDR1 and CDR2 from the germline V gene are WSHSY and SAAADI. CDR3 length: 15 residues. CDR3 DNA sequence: TGCGCCAGCAGTGAGTCGAGGGACAGGTTCTACGAGCAGTACTTC. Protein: CASSESRDRFYEQYF.

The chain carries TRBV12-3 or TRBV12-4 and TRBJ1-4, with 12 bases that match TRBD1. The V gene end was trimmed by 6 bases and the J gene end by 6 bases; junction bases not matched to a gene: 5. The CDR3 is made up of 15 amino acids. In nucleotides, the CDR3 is TGTGCCAGCAGGGGGGGACAGGGGGCCCATGAAAAACTGTTTTTT. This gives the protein CASRGGQGAHEKLFF.

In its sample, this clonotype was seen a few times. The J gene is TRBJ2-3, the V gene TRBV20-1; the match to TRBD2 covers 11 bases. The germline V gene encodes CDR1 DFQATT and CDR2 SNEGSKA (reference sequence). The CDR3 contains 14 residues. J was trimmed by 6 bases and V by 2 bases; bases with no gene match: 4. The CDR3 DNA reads TGCAGTGCTAGAAAACTAGCGGGAGCCGATACGCAGTATTTT. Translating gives CSARKLAGADTQYF.

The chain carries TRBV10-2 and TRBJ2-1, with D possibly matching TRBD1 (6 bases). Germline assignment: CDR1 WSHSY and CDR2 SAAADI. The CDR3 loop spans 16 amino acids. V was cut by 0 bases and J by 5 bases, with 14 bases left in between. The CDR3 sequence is CASSESGRGIDNEQFF. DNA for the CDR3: TGCGCCAGCAGTGAGTCGGGCAGGGGTATCGACAATGAGCAGTTCTTC.

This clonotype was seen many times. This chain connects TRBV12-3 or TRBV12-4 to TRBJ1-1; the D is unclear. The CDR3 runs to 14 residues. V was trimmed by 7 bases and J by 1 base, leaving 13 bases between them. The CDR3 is CASTGPGRNTEAFF. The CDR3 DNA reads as TGTGCCAGCACCGGACCGGGCAGGAACACTGAAGCTTTCTTT.

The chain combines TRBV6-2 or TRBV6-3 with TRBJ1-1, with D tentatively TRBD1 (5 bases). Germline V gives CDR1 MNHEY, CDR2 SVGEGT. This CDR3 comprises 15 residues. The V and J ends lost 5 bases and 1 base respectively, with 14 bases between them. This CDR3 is CASSPGRRGNTEAFF. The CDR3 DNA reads TGTGCCAGCAGTCCAGGGAGAAGGGGGAACACTGAAGCTTTCTTT.

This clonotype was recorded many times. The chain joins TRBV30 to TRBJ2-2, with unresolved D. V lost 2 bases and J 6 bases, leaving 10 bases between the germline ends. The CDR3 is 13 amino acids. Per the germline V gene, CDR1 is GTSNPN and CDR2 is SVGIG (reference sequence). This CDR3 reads CAWSRASSGELFF. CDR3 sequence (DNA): TGTGCCTGGAGTAGGGCTAGTTCCGGGGAGCTGTTTTTT.

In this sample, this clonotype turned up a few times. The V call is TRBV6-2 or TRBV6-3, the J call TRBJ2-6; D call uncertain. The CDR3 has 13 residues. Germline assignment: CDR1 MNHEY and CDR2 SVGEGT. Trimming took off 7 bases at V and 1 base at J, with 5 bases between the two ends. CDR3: CASTPSGANVLTF. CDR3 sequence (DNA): TGTGCCAGCACTCCATCTGGGGCCAACGTCCTGACTTTC.

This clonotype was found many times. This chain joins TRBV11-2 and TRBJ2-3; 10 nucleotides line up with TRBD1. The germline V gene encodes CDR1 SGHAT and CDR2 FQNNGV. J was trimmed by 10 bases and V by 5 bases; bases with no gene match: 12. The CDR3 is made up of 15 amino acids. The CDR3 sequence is CASSPSGTGAVPQYF. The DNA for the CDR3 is TGTGCCAGCAGCCCGAGTGGGACAGGGGCCGTCCCGCAGTATTTT.

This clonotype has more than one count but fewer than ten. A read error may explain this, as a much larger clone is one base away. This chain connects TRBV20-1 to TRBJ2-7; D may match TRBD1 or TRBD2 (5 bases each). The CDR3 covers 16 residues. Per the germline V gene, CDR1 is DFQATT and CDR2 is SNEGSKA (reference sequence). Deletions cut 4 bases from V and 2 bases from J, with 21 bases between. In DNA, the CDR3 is TGCAGTGCTAAAGATAGGGGCGGGCCCCTCCCCTACGAGCAGTACTTC. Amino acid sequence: CSAKDRGGPLPYEQYF.

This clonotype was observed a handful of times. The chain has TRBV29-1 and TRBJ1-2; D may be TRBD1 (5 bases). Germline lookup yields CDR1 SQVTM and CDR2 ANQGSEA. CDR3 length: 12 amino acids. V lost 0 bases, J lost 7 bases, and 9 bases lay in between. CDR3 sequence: CSVEDEGSGYTF. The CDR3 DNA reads TGCAGCGTTGAAGATGAGGGGAGTGGCTACACCTTC. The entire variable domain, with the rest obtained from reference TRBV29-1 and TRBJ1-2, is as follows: SAVISQKPSRDICQRGTSLTIQCQVDSQVTMMFWYRQQPGQSLTLIATANQGSEATYESGFVIDKFPISRPNLTFSTLTVSNMSPEDSSIYLCSVEDEGSGYTFGSGTRLTVV.

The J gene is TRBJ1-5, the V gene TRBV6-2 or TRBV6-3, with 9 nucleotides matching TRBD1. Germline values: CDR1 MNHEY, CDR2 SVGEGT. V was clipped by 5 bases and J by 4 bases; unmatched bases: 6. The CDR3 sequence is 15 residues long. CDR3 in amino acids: CASSGRDRENQPQHF. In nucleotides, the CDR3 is TGTGCCAGCAGTGGCCGGGACAGGGAGAATCAGCCCCAGCATTTT.

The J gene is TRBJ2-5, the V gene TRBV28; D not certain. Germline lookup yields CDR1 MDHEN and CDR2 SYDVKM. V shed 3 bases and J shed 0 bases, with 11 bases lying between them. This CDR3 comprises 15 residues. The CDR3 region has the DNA TGTGCCAGCAGTTTCGCCCGAAAGTACCAAGAGACCCAGTACTTC. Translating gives CASSFARKYQETQYF.

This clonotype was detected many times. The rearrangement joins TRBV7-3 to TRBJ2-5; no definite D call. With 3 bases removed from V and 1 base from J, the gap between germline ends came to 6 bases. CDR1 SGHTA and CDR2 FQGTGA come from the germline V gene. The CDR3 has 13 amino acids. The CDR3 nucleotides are TGTGCCAGCAGCTTGCGCGTCCAAGAGACCCAGTACTTC. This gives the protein CASSLRVQETQYF.

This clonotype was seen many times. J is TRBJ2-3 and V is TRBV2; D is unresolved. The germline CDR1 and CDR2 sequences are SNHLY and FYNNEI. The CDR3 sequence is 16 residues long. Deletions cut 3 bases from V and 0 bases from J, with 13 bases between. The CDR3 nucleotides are TGTGCCAGCAGTGATGTCGTAGTCTCTAGCACAGATACGCAGTATTTT. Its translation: CASSDVVVSSTDTQYF.

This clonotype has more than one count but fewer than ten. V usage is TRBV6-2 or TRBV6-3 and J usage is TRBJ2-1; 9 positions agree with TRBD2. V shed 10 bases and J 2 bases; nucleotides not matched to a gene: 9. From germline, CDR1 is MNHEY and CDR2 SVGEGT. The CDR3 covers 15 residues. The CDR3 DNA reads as TGTGCCACCAAAGTACCTAGCGGGACCTACAATGAGCAGTTCTTC. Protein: CATKVPSGTYNEQFF.

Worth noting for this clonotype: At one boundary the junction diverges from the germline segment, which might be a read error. The CDR3 DNA sequence: TGTGCCAGCAGTGATACGACAGTTCCCCCCGGGGAGCTGCTTTTT. It is translated as CASSDTTVPPGELLF. The chain recombines TRBV6-1 with TRBJ2-2; D may correspond to TRBD1 or TRBD2 (5 bases each). The CDR3 contains 15 residues. The germline CDR1 and CDR2 sequences are MNHNS and SASEGT.

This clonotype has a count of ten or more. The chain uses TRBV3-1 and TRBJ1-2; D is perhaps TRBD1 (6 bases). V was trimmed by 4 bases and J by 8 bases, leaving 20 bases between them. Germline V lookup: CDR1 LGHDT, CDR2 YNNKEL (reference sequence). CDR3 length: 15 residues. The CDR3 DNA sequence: TGTGCCAGCAGCCTTAGGGGGGGCGACGCACACGGCTACACCTTC. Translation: CASSLRGGDAHGYTF.

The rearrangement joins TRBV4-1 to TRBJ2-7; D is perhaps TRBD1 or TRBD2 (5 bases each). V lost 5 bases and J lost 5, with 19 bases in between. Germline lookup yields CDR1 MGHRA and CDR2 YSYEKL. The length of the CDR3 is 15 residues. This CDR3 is CASSSTGTRTNEQYF. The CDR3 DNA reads TGCGCCAGCAGCTCTACCGGGACGCGGACCAACGAGCAGTACTTC.

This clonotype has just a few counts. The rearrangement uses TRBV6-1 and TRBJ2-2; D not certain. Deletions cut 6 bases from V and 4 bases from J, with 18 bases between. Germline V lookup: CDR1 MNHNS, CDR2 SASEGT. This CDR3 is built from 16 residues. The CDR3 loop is CASSLNLGSGTGELFF. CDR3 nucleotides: TGTGCCAGCAGCCTCAATTTGGGGTCGGGCACCGGGGAGCTGTTTTTT.

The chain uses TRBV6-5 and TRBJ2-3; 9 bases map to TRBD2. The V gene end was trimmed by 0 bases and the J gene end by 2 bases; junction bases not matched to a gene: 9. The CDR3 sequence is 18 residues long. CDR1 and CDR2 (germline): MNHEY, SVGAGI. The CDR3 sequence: CASSYSNRGGAPTDTQYF. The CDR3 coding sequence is TGTGCCAGCAGTTACTCGAATCGCGGGGGGGCCCCCACAGATACGCAGTATTTT.

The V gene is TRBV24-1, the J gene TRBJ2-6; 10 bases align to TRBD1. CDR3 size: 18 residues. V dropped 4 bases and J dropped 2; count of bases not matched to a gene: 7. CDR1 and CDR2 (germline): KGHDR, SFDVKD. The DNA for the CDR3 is TGTGCCACCAGTGAATCGGGACAGGGGAGGACTGGGGCCAACGTCCTGACTTTC. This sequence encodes CATSESGQGRTGANVLTF.

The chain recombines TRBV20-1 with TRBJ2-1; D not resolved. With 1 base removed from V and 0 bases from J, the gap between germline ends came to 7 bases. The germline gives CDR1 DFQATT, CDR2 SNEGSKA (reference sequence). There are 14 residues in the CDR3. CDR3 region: CSARAANSYNEQFF. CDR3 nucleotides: TGCAGTGCTAGAGCGGCTAACTCCTACAATGAGCAGTTCTTC.

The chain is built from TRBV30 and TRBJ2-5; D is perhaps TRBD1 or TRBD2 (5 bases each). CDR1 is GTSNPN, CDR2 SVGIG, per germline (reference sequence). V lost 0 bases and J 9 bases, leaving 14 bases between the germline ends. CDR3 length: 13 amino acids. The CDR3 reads CAWSVGGLGAQYF. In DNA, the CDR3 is TGTGCCTGGAGTGTTGGGGGATTGGGAGCCCAGTACTTC.

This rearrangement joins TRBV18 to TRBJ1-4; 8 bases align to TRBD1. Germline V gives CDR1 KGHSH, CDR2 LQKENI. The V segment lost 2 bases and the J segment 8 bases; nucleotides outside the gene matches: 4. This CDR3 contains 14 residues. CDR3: CASSPGQGLEKLFF. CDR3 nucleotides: TGTGCCAGCTCACCAGGACAGGGCCTCGAAAAACTGTTTTTT.